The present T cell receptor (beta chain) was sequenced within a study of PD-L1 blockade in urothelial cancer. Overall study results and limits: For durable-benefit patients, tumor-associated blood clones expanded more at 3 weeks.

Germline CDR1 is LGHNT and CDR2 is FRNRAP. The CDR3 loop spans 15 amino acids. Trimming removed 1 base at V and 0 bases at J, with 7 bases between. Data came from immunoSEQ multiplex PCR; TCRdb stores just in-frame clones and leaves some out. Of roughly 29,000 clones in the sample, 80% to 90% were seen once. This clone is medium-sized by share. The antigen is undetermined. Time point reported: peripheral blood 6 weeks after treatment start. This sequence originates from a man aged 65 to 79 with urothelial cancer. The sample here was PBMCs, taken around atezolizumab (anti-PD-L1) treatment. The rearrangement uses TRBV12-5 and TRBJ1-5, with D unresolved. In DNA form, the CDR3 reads TGTGCTAGTGGTTTGGGGTTGAGTAGCAATCAGCCCCAGCATTTT. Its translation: CASGLGLSSNQPQHF.